Listed here are 14 T cell receptor beta chains from one sample, sequenced in a study of T cell responses to AZD1222 COVID-19 vaccine. The data were produced by immunoSEQ multiplex PCR, yet TCRdb's version contains in-frame clones alone and is incomplete. The data hold roughly 72,000 clones, with roughly 85% observed a single time. This material consisted of peripheral blood, taken on day 0 of AZD1222 vaccination. The receptors originated from an adult in good health.

This clone appeared a single time. The chain couples TRBV2 to TRBJ2-7, with 9 bases that match TRBD1. Germline V gives CDR1 SNHLY, CDR2 FYNNEI. The CDR3 has 15 residues. The trim removed 9 bases at V and 2 bases at J, leaving 11 bases unmatched. CDR3 coding DNA: TGTGCCAGTGCCTCGGGACAGGGAATTCCCTACGAGCAGTACTTC. Translation gives CASASGQGIPYEQYF.

The chain combines TRBV2 with TRBJ2-2, with D possibly being TRBD1 (5 bases). CDR1 SNHLY and CDR2 FYNNEI come from the germline V gene. Trimming stripped 4 bases from V and 5 bases from J, with 11 bases between. This CDR3 has 14 amino acids. CDR3 residues: CASSGTLSTGELFF. Written as DNA, the CDR3 is TGTGCCAGCAGTGGGACACTTTCGACCGGGGAGCTGTTTTTT.

This clone is classed as medium-sized. This sequence joins TRBV7-9 and TRBJ2-7, with 8 nucleotides matching TRBD1. CDR1 and CDR2 (germline): SEHNR, FQNEAQ (reference sequence). The CDR3 is made up of 16 amino acids. Losses at the gene ends were 5 bases for V and 0 bases for J; bases not matched to a gene: 9. CDR3 region: CASSQAGGERSYEQYF. The CDR3 nucleotides read TGTGCCAGCAGCCAGGCAGGGGGCGAACGCTCCTACGAGCAGTACTTC.

CDR3 coding DNA: TGTGCCAGCAGCGTCGCATCTGTACCCCTCCACTTT. Its translation is CASSVASVPLHF. The chain recombines TRBV11-2 with TRBJ1-6; D is undetermined. Looked up from germline, CDR1 is SGHAT and CDR2 is FQNNGV. Trimming took off 5 bases at V and 12 bases at J, with 11 bases between the two ends. This CDR3 has 12 amino acids.

This rearrangement joins TRBV3-1 (or the pseudogene TRBV3-2) to TRBJ1-2; unclear D gene. Trimming pared 1 base from V and 5 bases from J, leaving 11 bases between. The CDR3 is 14 amino acids. Germline V lookup: CDR1 LGHDT, CDR2 YNNKEL (reference sequence). The DNA of the CDR3 is TGTGCCAGCAGCCAAGTGGCGGCCACTTATGGCTACACCTTC. The encoded protein is CASSQVAATYGYTF.

This clone came up once. The chain recombines TRBV4-2 with TRBJ1-2; a possible D gene is TRBD1 (6 bases). CDR1 is LGHNA, CDR2 YNFKEQ, per germline. Trimming removed 1 base from V and 7 bases from J, with 19 bases in between. This CDR3 is 16 amino acids long. The CDR3 spells CASSQGAGATVFGYTF. CDR3 in DNA: TGTGCCAGCAGCCAAGGGGCAGGGGCCACCGTCTTTGGCTACACCTTC.

The chain has TRBV11-3 and TRBJ2-2; TRBD2 matches 15 bases. This CDR3 is 18 amino acids long. The V and J ends lost 4 bases and 1 base, in that order; junction bases with no gene match: 4. The V gene's germline CDR1 is SGHNT and CDR2 YENEEA. The CDR3 loop reads CASSWGLAGGRNTGELFF. The CDR3 region has the DNA TGTGCCAGCAGCTGGGGACTAGCGGGGGGACGGAACACCGGGGAGCTGTTTTTT.

This chain uses TRBV12-5 with TRBJ1-1; D call uncertain. Per the germline V gene, CDR1 is LGHNT and CDR2 is FRNRAP. The V and J ends lost 0 bases and 6 bases respectively, with 5 bases between them. The CDR3 is 12 residues long. CDR3 sequence reads: CASGLVRPEAFF. CDR3 DNA sequence: TGTGCTAGTGGTTTGGTACGTCCTGAAGCTTTCTTT.

The chain recombines TRBV5-4 with TRBJ2-3; D is uncertain. V was pared by 2 bases and J by 1 base, with 14 bases between. The germline gives CDR1 SGHNT, CDR2 YYREEE (reference sequence). The CDR3 runs to 16 residues. This chain's CDR3 is CASSLGSSYRTDTQYF. The CDR3 coding sequence is TGTGCCAGCAGCTTAGGCTCTTCCTACCGCACAGATACGCAGTATTTT.

This clone has just one count. Within the sample, other DNA sequences also encode this same CDR3. This sequence joins TRBV5-1 and TRBJ1-5, with TRBD1 matching over 7 bases. There are 13 residues in the CDR3. Germline V gene sequence: CDR1 SGHRS, CDR2 YFSETQ. Trimming took 5 bases from V and 7 from J; bases not matched to a gene: 6. CDR3 sequence: CASSQGGNQPQHF. The CDR3 DNA is TGCGCCAGCAGTCAGGGGGGGAACCAGCCCCAGCATTTT.

This clone has only a few counts. This sequence joins TRBV5-4 and TRBJ2-2; possible D gene TRBD1, 6 bases. Germline V gene data show CDR1 as SGHNT and CDR2 as YYREEE (reference sequence). Trimming left V 0 bases short and J 6 bases short, with 12 bases between. This CDR3 region has 15 residues. The CDR3 DNA reads TGTGCCAGCAGCTTGGGTCAGGGGTGGGCCGGGGAGCTGTTTTTT. This sequence encodes CASSLGQGWAGELFF.

This clone has a single count. The CDR3 is CAGSGGTEAFF. The CDR3 DNA reads as TGTGCCGGATCAGGGGGCACTGAAGCTTTCTTT. This chain uses TRBV7-9 with TRBJ1-1; 7 bases are shared with TRBD1. CDR1 is SEHNR and CDR2 is FQNEAQ in the germline V gene (reference sequence). V was pared by 11 bases and J by 4 bases, with 4 bases of the junction left unmatched. This CDR3 has 11 amino acids.

The chain couples TRBV20-1 to TRBJ2-7; no clear D. The CDR3 spans 11 residues. The germline V gene has CDR1 DFQATT and CDR2 SNEGSKA (reference sequence). V was shortened by 4 bases and J by 3 bases, with 7 bases between the two germline ends. CDR3 nucleotides: TGCAGTGCTAATCCCATCTACGAGCAGTACTTC. It yields the protein CSANPIYEQYF.

This clone showed up just a few times. The chain has TRBV13 and TRBJ2-7; 9 nucleotides match TRBD1. V trimming: 2 bases; J trimming: 4 bases; junction bases outside the gene matches: 3. CDR3 length equals 14 residues. Looked up from germline, CDR1 is PRHDT and CDR2 is FYEKMQ (reference sequence). The CDR3 spells CASSLRQGEYEQYF. CDR3 DNA sequence: TGTGCCAGCAGCTTACGACAGGGGGAATACGAGCAGTACTTC.